This TCR beta chain was identified in a study of CD8 T cells in ankylosing spondylitis. This clonotype appeared a few times. What it binds is unknown. Study-level results: A TCR beta motif made of about 8 highly homologous variants seemed typical of ankylosing spondylitis blood. Significantly higher representation of disease-linked clones was reported for matched ankylosing spondylitis synovial fluid.

The germline V gene encodes CDR1 DFQATT and CDR2 SNEGSKA (reference sequence). V gave up 4 bases and J gave up 5 bases; unmatched junction bases: 5. The CDR3 covers 15 residues. For TCR beta, libraries came from quantitative 5'-RACE with molecular barcodes. TCRdb re-called the 5' RACE reads through MiXCR, storing one row per CDR3 protein. The sample holds 300,000 to 400,000 distinct CDR3 sequences, 14% to 15% seen once. This receptor was obtained from a male donor with ankylosing spondylitis or in good health (not recorded which). Sequencing was carried out using blood, either unsorted or a sorted T cell fraction (not recorded which). V and J are TRBV20-1 and TRBJ2-3; 14 bases align to TRBD2. As DNA, the CDR3 is TGCAGTGCTACTTCCGGGACTAGCGGGGGAGATACGCAGTATTTT. Residues: CSATSGTSGGDTQYF.